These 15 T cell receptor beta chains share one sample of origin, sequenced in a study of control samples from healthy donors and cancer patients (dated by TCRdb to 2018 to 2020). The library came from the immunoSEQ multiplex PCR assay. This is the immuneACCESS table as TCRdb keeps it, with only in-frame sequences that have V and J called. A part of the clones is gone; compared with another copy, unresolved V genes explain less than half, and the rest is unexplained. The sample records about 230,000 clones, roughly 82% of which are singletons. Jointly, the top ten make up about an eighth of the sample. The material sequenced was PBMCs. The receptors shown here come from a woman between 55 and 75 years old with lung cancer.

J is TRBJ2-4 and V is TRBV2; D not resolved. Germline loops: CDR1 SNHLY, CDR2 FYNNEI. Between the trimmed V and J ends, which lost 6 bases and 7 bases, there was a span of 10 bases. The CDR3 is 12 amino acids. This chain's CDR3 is CASSTSGNIQYF. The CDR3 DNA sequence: TGTGCCAGCAGCACGTCTGGGAACATTCAGTACTTC.

The CDR3 spells CASSFQGRDIQYF. In DNA form, the CDR3 reads TGTGCCAGCTCATTCCAGGGGAGGGACATTCAGTACTTC. The rearrangement links TRBV18 to TRBJ2-4, with a tentative D call TRBD2 (7 bases). The CDR3 contains 13 residues. Germline CDR1 is KGHSH and CDR2 is LQKENI. The germline V and J ends were trimmed by 5 bases and 8 bases, with 13 bases remaining between them.

CDR3 coding DNA: TGTGCCAGCTCACCATCAGGGGTGAATCAGCCCCAGCATTTT. It specifies CASSPSGVNQPQHF. The rearrangement uses TRBV18 and TRBJ1-5; D perhaps matches TRBD1 (6 bases). The CDR3 length is 14 residues. Germline CDR1 KGHSH, CDR2 LQKENI. Trimming pared 2 bases from V and 4 bases from J, leaving 9 bases between.

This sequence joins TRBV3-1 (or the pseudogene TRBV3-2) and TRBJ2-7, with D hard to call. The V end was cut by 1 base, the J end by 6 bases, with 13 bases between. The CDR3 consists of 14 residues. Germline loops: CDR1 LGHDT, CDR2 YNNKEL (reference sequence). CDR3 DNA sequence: TGTGCCAGCAGCCAAGCGGGTCCTTTCGGCGAGCAGTACTTC. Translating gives CASSQAGPFGEQYF.

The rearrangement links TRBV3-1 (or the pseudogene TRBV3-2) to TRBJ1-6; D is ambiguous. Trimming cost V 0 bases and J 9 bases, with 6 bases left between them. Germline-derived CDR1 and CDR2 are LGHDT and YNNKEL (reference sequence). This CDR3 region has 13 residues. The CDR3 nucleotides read TGTGCCAGCAGCCAAGAAGGAATTTCACCCCTCCACTTT. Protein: CASSQEGISPLHF.

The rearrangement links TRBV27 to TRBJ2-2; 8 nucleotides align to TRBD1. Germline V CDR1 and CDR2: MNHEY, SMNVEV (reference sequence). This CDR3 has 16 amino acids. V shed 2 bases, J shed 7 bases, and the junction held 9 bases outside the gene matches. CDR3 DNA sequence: TGTGCCAGCAGTTTACCAGGACAGGGTTCGGGCGGGGAGCTGTTTTTT. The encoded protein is CASSLPGQGSGGELFF.

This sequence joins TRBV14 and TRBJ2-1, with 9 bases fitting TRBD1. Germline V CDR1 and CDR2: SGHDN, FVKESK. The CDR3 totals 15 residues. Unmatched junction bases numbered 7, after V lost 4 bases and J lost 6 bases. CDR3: CASSPGQGFSNEQFF. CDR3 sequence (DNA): TGTGCCAGCAGCCCGGGACAGGGTTTTTCCAATGAGCAGTTCTTC. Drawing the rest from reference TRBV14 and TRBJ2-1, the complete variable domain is EAGVTQFPSHSVIEKGQTVTLRCDPISGHDNLYWYRRVMGKEIKFLLHFVKESKQDESGMPNNRFLAERTGGTYSTLKVQPAELEDSGVYFCASSPGQGFSNEQFFGPGTRLTVL.

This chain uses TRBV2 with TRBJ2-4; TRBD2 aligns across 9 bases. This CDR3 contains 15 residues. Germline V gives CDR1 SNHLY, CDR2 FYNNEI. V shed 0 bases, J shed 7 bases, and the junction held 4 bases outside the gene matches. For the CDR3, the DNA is TGTGCCAGCAGTGAAGCGGCTAGCGGGGATAACATTCAGTACTTC. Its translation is CASSEAASGDNIQYF.

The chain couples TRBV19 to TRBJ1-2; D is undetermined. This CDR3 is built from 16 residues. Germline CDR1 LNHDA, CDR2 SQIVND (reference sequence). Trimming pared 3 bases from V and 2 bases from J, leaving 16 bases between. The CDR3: CASSISDRVLNYGYTF. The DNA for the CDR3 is TGTGCCAGTAGTATTTCGGACCGCGTCCTCAACTATGGCTACACCTTC.

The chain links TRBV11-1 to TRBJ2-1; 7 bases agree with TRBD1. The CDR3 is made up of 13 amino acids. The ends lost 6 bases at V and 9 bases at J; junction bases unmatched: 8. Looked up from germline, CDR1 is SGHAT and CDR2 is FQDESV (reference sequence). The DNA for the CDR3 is TGTGCCAGCAGTCCCCGACAGGGCACTGAGCAGTTCTTC. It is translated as CASSPRQGTEQFF.

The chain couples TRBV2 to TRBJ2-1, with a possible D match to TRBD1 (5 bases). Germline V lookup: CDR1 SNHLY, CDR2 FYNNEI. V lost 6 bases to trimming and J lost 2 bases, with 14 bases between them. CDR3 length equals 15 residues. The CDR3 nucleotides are TGTGCCAGCAGGGTTAACAGGCTCACCTACAATGAGCAGTTCTTC. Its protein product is CASRVNRLTYNEQFF.

CDR3 sequence reads: CASSPSQPGTDTQYF. The DNA of the CDR3 is TGTGCCAGCTCACCAAGCCAGCCCGGCACAGATACGCAGTATTTT. V gene TRBV18 combines with J gene TRBJ2-3; D call uncertain. The CDR3 is made up of 15 amino acids. V was shortened by 2 bases and J by 1 base, with 10 bases between the two germline ends. Germline CDR1 KGHSH, CDR2 LQKENI.

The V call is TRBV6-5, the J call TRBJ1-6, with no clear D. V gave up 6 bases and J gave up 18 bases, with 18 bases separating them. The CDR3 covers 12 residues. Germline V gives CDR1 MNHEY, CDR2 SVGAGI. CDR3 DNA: TGTGCCAGCAGCCCCAGTGGGAATCCGTCCCACTTT. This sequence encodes CASSPSGNPSHF.

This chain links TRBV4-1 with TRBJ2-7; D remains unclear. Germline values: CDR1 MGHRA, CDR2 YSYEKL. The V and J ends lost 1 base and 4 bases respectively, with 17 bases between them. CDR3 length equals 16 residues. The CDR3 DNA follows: TGCGCCAGCAGCCAAGGTTCCCCAGTGTTTGCGTACGAGCAGTACTTC. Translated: CASSQGSPVFAYEQYF.

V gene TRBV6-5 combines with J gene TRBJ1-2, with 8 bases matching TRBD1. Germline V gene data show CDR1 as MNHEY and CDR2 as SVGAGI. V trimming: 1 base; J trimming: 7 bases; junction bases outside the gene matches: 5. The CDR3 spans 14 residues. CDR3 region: CASSYLTGEGGYTF. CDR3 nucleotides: TGTGCCAGCAGTTACTTGACAGGGGAGGGTGGCTACACCTTC.